The rows below give T cell receptor beta chains drawn from one sample of a study of shared clonotypes between healthy human individuals. Produced via immunoSEQ multiplex PCR; TCRdb's table is partial and in-frame only. The sample records nearly 1 million clones, about three quarters being singletons. Source material: memory CD4+ T cells sorted from blood. The receptors here all came from a man younger than 30 in good health. CDR3s include the opening cysteine and the closing phenylalanine or tryptophan. A D gene is named only where the DNA matches it firmly. Not every row has a clone size; where given, it reads once, few, many or a size class.

cdr3_nt cdr3_aa clone_size d_call j_call v_call
TGTGCCTGGAGGAGCGGGATCTACAATGAGCAGTTCTTC CAWRSGIYNEQFF . TRBD2 TRBJ2-1 TRBV30
TGTGCCAGCAGTAGGGGGGCCTTCACAGATACGCAGTATTTT CASSRGAFTDTQYF many . TRBJ2-3 TRBV11-2
TGTGCCTCTAACCTTGGGTATTCGACTGAAGGGGAGGGTGGCTACACCTTC CASNLGYSTEGEGGYTF many . TRBJ1-2 TRBV30
TGTGCCTGGAAGAAGGGGGGATGGAACACTGAAGCTTTCTTT CAWKKGGWNTEAFF . . TRBJ1-1 TRBV30
TGCGCCAGCTCACAGACGAGCAGGTACAATGAGCAGTTCTTC CASSQTSRYNEQFF . . TRBJ2-1 TRBV10-2
TGTGCCAGCGGTAAGAATCAGCCCCAGCATTTT CASGKNQPQHF . . TRBJ1-5 TRBV6-1
TGTGCCAGCAGCTTGAGAGGGATTTCAGTCTATGGCTACACCTTC CASSLRGISVYGYTF few . TRBJ1-2 TRBV5-4
TGTGCCAGCAGTACCGGGACCGGTGAAAAACTGTTTTTT CASSTGTGEKLFF . . TRBJ1-4 TRBV6-1
TGTGCCAGCAGCTTTGGGCAAACTGGGGAAAAACTGTTTTTT CASSFGQTGEKLFF . . TRBJ1-4 TRBV7-9
TGTGCCAGCAAGGCTTCAGGAAACACCATATATTTT CASKASGNTIYF few . TRBJ1-3 TRBV11-2
TGTGCCAGTAGTTCAGGGACATTGACCCAAGAGACCCAGTACTTC CASSSGTLTQETQYF . . TRBJ2-5 TRBV19
TGTGCCCGGGGGGAGGGAACAGATACGCAGTATTTT CARGEGTDTQYF . TRBD2 TRBJ2-3 TRBV30
TGTGCCAGCAGTTTATCTTCCAGAAATCAGCCCCAGCATTTT CASSLSSRNQPQHF . . TRBJ1-5 TRBV28
TGTGCCAGCAGCATTAGAGGGGTCCTCGGTAACACCATATATTTT CASSIRGVLGNTIYF . . TRBJ1-3 TRBV7-2
TGTGCCAGCAGTGACCTCACAGATACGCAGTATTTT CASSDLTDTQYF . . TRBJ2-3 TRBV2
TGTGCCAGCAGTCGACAGGGGGAAAAGGCTGAAGCTTTCTTT CASSRQGEKAEAFF many TRBD1 TRBJ1-1 TRBV6-9
TGCGCCAGCAGCTTGCGAGACAGGGGAGATTCACCCCTCCACTTT CASSLRDRGDSPLHF many TRBD1 TRBJ1-6 TRBV5-1
TGCGCCAGCAGCTTGAGAGGACAGGGCGACCACGAGCAGTACTTC CASSLRGQGDHEQYF few TRBD1 TRBJ2-7 TRBV5-1
TGTGCCAGCAGTGACACTCAGAGGTGGGCGAACACTGAAGCTTTCTTT CASSDTQRWANTEAFF . . TRBJ1-1 TRBV2
TGTGCCAGCTCACCACCCACGGACAAAGGCGAGCAGTTCTTC CASSPPTDKGEQFF . . TRBJ2-1 TRBV18
TGTGCCAGCAGCTTAGGAACAGTATTCACAGATACGCAGTATTTT CASSLGTVFTDTQYF . . TRBJ2-3 TRBV11-2
TGTGCCAGCAGCATCGGACAGGGGCTCGCTGAAGCTTTCTTT CASSIGQGLAEAFF . TRBD1 TRBJ1-1 TRBV7-2
TGTGCCAGCAGCCCGACTAGCGGGGGGGCTTGGGAGCAGTTCTTC CASSPTSGGAWEQFF . TRBD2 TRBJ2-1 TRBV7-9
TGTGCCAGCAACCGGGACTACCAAGAGACCCAGTACTTC CASNRDYQETQYF once . TRBJ2-5 TRBV9
TGTGCCAGCAGCGAGGGTGCGGATCGTAACGAGCAGTACTTC CASSEGADRNEQYF . . TRBJ2-7 TRBV11-1
TGTGCCAGCAGCGTACAGGGCCGTTCACCCCTCCACTTT CASSVQGRSPLHF . . TRBJ1-6 TRBV9
TGTGCCACCAGGGGGGCAGGATACTATGGCTACACCTTC CATRGAGYYGYTF . TRBD1 TRBJ1-2 TRBV2
TGTGCCAGCAGTTCCTCAGCCTATGGCTACACCTTC CASSSSAYGYTF . . TRBJ1-2 TRBV28
TGTGCCAGCAGCTTAGGGCGGAAGCTCTACGAGCAGTACTTC CASSLGRKLYEQYF . . TRBJ2-7 TRBV11-1
TGCGCCAGCAGCCAAGTTAGTGTCACCGGGGAGCTGTTTTTT CASSQVSVTGELFF once . TRBJ2-2 TRBV4-3
TGTGCCAGCAGACCCGGGACAGTTGGAAACACCATATATTTT CASRPGTVGNTIYF . TRBD1 TRBJ1-3 TRBV6-5
TGTGCCACCACCGGGGGGTGGGGCAATCAGCCCCAGCATTTT CATTGGWGNQPQHF . . TRBJ1-5 TRBV19
TGTGCCAGCAGCAACCGGGACAGGGCAAGCGAGCAGTACTTC CASSNRDRASEQYF few TRBD1 TRBJ2-7 TRBV7-9
TGTGCCAGCAGCGCAACCTCAGGGGGCTTGGGGTCACCCCTCCACTTT CASSATSGGLGSPLHF . TRBD1 TRBJ1-6 TRBV5-4
TGTGCCAGCAGCTCGGGACAGGGTAGCACAGATACGCAGTATTTT CASSSGQGSTDTQYF . TRBD1 TRBJ2-3 TRBV11-1
TGTGCCAGCAGCCCAATTCGGACGGAGACCCAGTACTTC CASSPIRTETQYF . . TRBJ2-5 TRBV5-6
TGTGCCAGCAGCCCCGGGACTAGCGGGGGCTCCTACGAGCAGTACTTC CASSPGTSGGSYEQYF . TRBD2 TRBJ2-7 TRBV14
TGTGCCACCAAAGACAGTGGCCTCTATGGCTACACCTTC CATKDSGLYGYTF . . TRBJ1-2 TRBV6-1
TGTGCCAGCAGTTCCCCCCCTGACTCACCCCTCCACTTT CASSSPPDSPLHF once . TRBJ1-6 TRBV27
TGCGCCAGCAGGAAACAGGGATTCCCAGATACGCAGTATTTT CASRKQGFPDTQYF . . TRBJ2-3 TRBV5-1
TGTGCCAGCAGCCAGTGGACAGCCGAAAAACTGTTTTTT CASSQWTAEKLFF . . TRBJ1-4 TRBV7-2
TGCGCCAGCAGCCAATCCAGGGGGTACACCATATATTTT CASSQSRGYTIYF . TRBD1 TRBJ1-3 TRBV4-1
TGCGCCAGCAGCTTGGGGGCGAACCTTGAAAAACTGTTTTTT CASSLGANLEKLFF . . TRBJ1-4 TRBV5-1
TGTGCCAGCAGTGCCCCGCCCTGCGGGACAGGAACCTACGAGCAGTACTTC CASSAPPCGTGTYEQYF . . TRBJ2-7 TRBV21-1
TGTGCCAGCAGTTTACTTGGGCAGCCCCAGCATTTT CASSLLGQPQHF few . TRBJ1-5 TRBV27
TGTGCCAGCAGCTTAGAGACGGGTGGCTATGGCTACACCTTC CASSLETGGYGYTF . . TRBJ1-2 TRBV7-9